This paragraph reports one TCR beta chain. The entry originates in a study of cytomegalovirus exposure and HLA in healthy donors. CDR3 length: 14 residues. The V gene lost 2 bases and the J gene lost 3 bases, with 8 bases spanning the gap. The germline CDR1 and CDR2 sequences are MNHNY and SVGAGI (reference sequence). The PCR contained 60 Vbeta and 13 Jbeta primers. The method was immunoSEQ multiplex PCR; TCRdb's version includes in-frame clones alone and lacks a portion of them. The sample contains 100,000 to 150,000 clones, over 9.5% of which appear only once. This clonotype was sampled from a woman in her late teens or twenties in good health and CMV-seropositive. The V gene is TRBV6-6, the J gene TRBJ2-1; D is possibly TRBD2 (6 bases). Sequenced material: PBMCs. CDR3 loop: CASSYGTRYNEQFF. The CDR3 nucleotides are TGTGCCAGCAGTTACGGGACTCGCTACAATGAGCAGTTCTTC.